This TCR beta chain was recovered during a study of CD4 and CD8 cells across lung adenocarcinoma regions. Germline V gene data show CDR1 as MNHEY and CDR2 as SMNVEV (reference sequence). V was trimmed by 3 bases and J by 6 bases, leaving 15 bases between them. The CDR3 is 15 residues long. Localized lung adenocarcinoma, a non-small cell lung cancer, affected the donors. Each CDR3 protein is one row after TCRdb ran MiXCR on the PCR reads. Among 13,000 or so distinct CDR3 sequences, over 45% were seen once, and the ten largest hold 29%. This TCR derives from a male donor with lung adenocarcinoma. The CD4 and CD8 labels of this study may be unreliable. The V and J genes are TRBV27 and TRBJ2-4, with D perhaps TRBD2 (5 bases). Material for sequencing was CD8+ T cells from the margin of a lung tumor. DNA for the CDR3: TGTGCCAGCAGTTTCGAGGGCCGCGGCGGAAACATTCAGTACTTC. Protein: CASSFEGRGGNIQYF.